The clone carrying this T cell receptor (beta chain) was detected many times. What it recognizes is unknown. Each CDR3 protein gets one entry after TCRdb re-called the 5' RACE reads with MiXCR. Of around 250,000 distinct CDR3 sequences detected, approximately 15% appear once; the ten largest clones hold 2.1%. These data are taken from a study of T-cell memory formation after mild COVID-19. Study-wide results and limits: Of the contracting clones, CD4+ ones lay mainly in CM and EM, and CD8+ ones in EMRA.

The sequence was collected from an adult woman who had mild COVID-19 (a few samples of this study predate the infection). Cell type and time point are not known. Sequencing input: PBMCs or a T cell subset sorted from them (not recorded which).

CDR3 sequence: CSAPLSGSWGYTF. In nucleotides, the CDR3 is TGCAGTGCCCCCCTCTCCGGGTCTTGGGGCTACACCTTC. This chain uses TRBV20-1 with TRBJ1-2; D gene ambiguous. V was pared by 6 bases and J by 8 bases, with 19 bases between. Germline V CDR1 and CDR2: DFQATT, SNEGSKA (reference sequence). CDR3 length equals 13 residues.